This T cell receptor beta chain was documented in a study of blood T cell repertoires in COVID-19. Study at large: From the United States, Italy and Spain came samples of acute and convalescent COVID-19. Sources were T cells, B-cell-depleted T cells, or PBMCs; the material itself was cDNA or gDNA.

As processed by the authors: How many nucleated cells were present was estimated from reference gene primer amplification. Libraries were prepared by immunoSEQ multiplex PCR; TCRdb keeps only in-frame clonotypes and omits some of them. V and J calls and clone size are given by that table; D and trimming were obtained from the DNA. The profile covers more than 70,000 clones, with around nine tenths appearing a single time and roughly 6% taken by the ten largest. In germline, CDR1 is GTSNPN, CDR2 SVGIG (reference sequence). V lost 0 bases and J 3 bases, leaving 12 bases between the germline ends. CDR3 size: 14 residues.

The sequence was collected from a man in his fifties with active COVID-19. Sample: peripheral blood. V usage is TRBV30 and J usage is TRBJ2-7; perhaps TRBD1 as D (6 bases). The CDR3 nucleotides read TGTGCCTGGAGTGTAGGGCAGGGGAGCTACGAGCAGTACTTC. Translated: CAWSVGQGSYEQYF.